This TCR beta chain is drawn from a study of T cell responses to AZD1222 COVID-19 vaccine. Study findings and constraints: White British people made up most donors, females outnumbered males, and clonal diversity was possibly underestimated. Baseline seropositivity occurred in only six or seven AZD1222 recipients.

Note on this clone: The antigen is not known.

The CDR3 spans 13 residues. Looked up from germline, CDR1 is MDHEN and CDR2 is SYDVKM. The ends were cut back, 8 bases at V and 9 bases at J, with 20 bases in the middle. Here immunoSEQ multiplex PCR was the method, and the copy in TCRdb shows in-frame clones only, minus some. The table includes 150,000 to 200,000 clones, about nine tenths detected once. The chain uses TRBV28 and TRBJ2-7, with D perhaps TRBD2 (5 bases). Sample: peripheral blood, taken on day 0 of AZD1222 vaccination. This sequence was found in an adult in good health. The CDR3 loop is CASEGKEATGQYF. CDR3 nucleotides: TGTGCCAGCGAAGGGAAGGAGGCGACGGGGCAGTACTTC.